This passage covers 4 T cell receptor beta chains from one sample sequenced in a study of STAT3 mutations in large granular lymphocyte leukemia. Overall study findings and caveats: At least one immunodominant TCR beta clonotype appeared in every T-cell large granular lymphocyte leukemia patient.

Some clones are missing from TCRdb's copy, which holds only in-frame ones; the method was immunoSEQ multiplex PCR. The sample totals about 2,600 clones; its top ten clones hold roughly 84%. Their antigens are not known. Source material: PBMCs. Receptors originate from a human donor with T large granular lymphocyte leukemia. The donor label of this sample is uncertain. Some clones in this sample may be carry-over from other donors' samples.

For this clone: The missing conserved phenylalanine or tryptophan at the end of this CDR3 makes a read error likely. It is unclear where the CDR3 begins or ends on the DNA, so no DNA is shown, and the CDR3 is as TCRdb lists it. This rearrangement joins TRBV19 to TRBJ2-5; the DNA was not compared with TRBD2, the D call given in the table. Per germline, CDR1 LNHDA and CDR2 SQIVND (reference sequence). The CDR3 sequence runs 11 residues, both termini included. CDR3: CASSPRLGALT.

Concerning this clone: The conserved final phenylalanine or tryptophan is absent from the CDR3, which likely points to a read error. The DNA is left out, because the CDR3 cannot be placed on it with certainty; the CDR3 is given as TCRdb lists it. The rearrangement uses TRBV30 and TRBJ1-6; the table gives TRBD1 as D, unverified against the DNA. The CDR3 comprises 12 residues, both ends counted. CDR1 and CDR2 (germline): GTSNPN, SVGIG (reference sequence). The CDR3 loop reads CAWSAGQGGNSP.

Concerning this clone: The conserved phenylalanine or tryptophan normally closing the CDR3 is absent here, so this likely arose from a read error. The DNA is left out, because the CDR3 cannot be placed on it with certainty; the CDR3 is given as TCRdb lists it. V gene TRBV18 combines with J gene TRBJ2-2; TRBD2, the table's D call, was not compared with the DNA. Counting both end residues, the CDR3 totals 10 amino acids. The V gene's germline CDR1 is KGHSH and CDR2 LQKENI. CDR3: CASSPTNTGE.

A remark on this clone: Since no conserved phenylalanine or tryptophan closes the CDR3, a read error is the likely cause. The limits of the CDR3 on the DNA are not certain, so only TCRdb's listed CDR3 is given. The chain couples TRBV19 to TRBJ2-2; the table calls TRBD1, which could not be checked here. The germline gives CDR1 LNHDA, CDR2 SQIVND (reference sequence). The CDR3 numbers 11 amino acids, ends counted. CDR3 sequence: CARTPGTTDGE.